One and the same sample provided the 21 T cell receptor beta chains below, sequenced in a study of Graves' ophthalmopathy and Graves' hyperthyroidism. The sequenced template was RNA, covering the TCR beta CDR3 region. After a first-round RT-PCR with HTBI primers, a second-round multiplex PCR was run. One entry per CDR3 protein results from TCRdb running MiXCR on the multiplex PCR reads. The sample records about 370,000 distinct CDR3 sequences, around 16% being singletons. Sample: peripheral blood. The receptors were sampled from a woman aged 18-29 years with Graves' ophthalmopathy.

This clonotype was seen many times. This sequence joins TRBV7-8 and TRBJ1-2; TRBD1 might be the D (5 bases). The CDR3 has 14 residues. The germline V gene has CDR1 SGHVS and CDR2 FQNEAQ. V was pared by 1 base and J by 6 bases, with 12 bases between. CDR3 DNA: TGTGCCAGCAGCTTAGAAGGGAAAGGGGATGGCTACACCTTC. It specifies CASSLEGKGDGYTF.

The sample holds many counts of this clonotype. Here the CDR3 DNA reads TGTGCCAGCAGTAAGGACAGTGCTTTCTTT. Its protein is CASSKDSAFF. The chain couples TRBV6-1 to TRBJ1-1, with D maybe TRBD1 (6 bases). Looked up from germline, CDR1 is MNHNS and CDR2 is SASEGT. The CDR3 consists of 10 residues. V lost 5 bases and J 11 bases, leaving 9 bases between the germline ends.

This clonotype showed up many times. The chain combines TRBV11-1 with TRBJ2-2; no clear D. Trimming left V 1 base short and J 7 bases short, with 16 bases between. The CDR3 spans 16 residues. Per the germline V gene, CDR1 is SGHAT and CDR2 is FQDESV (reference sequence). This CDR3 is CASSLELLQSHGELFF. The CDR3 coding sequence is TGTGCCAGCAGCTTAGAACTTTTACAGAGTCACGGGGAGCTGTTTTTT.

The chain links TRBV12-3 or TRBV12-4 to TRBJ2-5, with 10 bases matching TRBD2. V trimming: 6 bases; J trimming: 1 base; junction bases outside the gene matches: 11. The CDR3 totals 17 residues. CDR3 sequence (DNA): TGTGCCAGCAGACCTACTAGCGGGAAGGGGTCCCAAGAGACCCAGTACTTC. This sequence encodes CASRPTSGKGSQETQYF.

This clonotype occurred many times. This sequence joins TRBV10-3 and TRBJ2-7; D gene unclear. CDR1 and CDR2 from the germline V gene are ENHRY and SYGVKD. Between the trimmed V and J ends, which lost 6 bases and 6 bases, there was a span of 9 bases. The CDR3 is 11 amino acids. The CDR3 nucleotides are TGTGCCATCAGCCCTGGAAGCGAGCAGTACTTC. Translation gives CAISPGSEQYF.

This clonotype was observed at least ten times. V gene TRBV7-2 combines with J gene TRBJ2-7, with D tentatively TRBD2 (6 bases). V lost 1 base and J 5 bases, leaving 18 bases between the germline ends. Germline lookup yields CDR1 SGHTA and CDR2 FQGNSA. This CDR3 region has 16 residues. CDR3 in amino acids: CASSLGSGLRSHEQYF. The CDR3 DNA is TGTGCCAGCAGCTTAGGGAGCGGGTTACGGTCCCACGAGCAGTACTTC.

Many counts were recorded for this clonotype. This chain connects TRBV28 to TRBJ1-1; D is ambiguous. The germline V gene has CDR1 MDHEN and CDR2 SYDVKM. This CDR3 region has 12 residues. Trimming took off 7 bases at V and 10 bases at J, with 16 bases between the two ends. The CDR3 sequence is CASKSVGLGAFF. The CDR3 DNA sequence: TGTGCCAGCAAGTCGGTCGGTCTAGGAGCTTTCTTT.

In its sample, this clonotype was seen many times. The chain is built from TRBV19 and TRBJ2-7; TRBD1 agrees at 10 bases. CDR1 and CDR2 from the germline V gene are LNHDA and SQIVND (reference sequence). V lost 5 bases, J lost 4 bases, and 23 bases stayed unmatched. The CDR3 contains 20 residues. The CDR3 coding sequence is TGTGCCAGTAGTGCGCAGCGGGGGACAGGGGAAGGCCGGCCTGGGTACGAGCAGTACTTC. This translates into CASSAQRGTGEGRPGYEQYF.

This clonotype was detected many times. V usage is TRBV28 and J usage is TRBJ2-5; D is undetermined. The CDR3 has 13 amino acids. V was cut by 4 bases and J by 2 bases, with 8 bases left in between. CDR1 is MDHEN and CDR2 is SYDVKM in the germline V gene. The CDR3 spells CASSWGRQETQYF. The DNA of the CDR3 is TGTGCCAGCAGTTGGGGTCGGCAAGAGACCCAGTACTTC.

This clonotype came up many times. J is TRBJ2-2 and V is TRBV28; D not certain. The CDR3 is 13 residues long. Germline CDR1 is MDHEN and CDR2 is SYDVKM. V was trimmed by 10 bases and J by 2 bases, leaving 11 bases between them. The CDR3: CATLWINTGELFF. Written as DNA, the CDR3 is TGTGCCACCCTGTGGATCAACACCGGGGAGCTGTTTTTT.

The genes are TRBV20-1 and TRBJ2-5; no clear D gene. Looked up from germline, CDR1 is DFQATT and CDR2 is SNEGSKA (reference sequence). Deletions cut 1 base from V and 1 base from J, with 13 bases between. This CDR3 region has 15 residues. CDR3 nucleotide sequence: TGCAGTGCTAGAGTATATTCGGTGGGCCAAGAGACCCAGTACTTC. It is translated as CSARVYSVGQETQYF.

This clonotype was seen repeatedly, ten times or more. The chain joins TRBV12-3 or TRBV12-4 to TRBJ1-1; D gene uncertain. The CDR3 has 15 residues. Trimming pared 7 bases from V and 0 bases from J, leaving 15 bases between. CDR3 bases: TGTGCCAGCAACCCATTGACGGATGTGAACACTGAAGCTTTCTTT. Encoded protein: CASNPLTDVNTEAFF.

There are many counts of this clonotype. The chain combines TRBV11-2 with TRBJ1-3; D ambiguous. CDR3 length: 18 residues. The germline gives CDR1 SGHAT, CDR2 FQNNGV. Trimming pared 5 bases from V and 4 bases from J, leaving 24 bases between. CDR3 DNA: TGTGCCAGCAGCCAAACCTTAAGACCGGGCAGCGGGGGAAACACCATATATTTT. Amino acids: CASSQTLRPGSGGNTIYF. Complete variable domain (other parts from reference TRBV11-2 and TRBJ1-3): EAGVAQSPRYKIIEKRQSVAFWCNPISGHATLYWYQQILGQGPKLLIQFQNNGVVDDSQLPKDRFSAERLKGVDSTLKIQPAKLEDSAVYLCASSQTLRPGSGGNTIYFGEGSWLTVV.

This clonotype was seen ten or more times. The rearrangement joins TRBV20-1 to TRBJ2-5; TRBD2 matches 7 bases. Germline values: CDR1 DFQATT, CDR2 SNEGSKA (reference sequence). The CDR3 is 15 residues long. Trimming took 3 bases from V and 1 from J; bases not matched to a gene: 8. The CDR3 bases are TGCAGTGCTAGCTTACTAGCGTACTCCCAAGAGACCCAGTACTTC. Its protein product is CSASLLAYSQETQYF.

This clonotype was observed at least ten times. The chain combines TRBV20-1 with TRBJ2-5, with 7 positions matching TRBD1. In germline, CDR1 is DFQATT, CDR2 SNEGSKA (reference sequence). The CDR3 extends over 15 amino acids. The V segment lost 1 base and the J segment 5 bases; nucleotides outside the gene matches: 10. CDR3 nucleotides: TGCAGTGCTAGAGGAGAGCGAGGGGGCGCGGAGACCCAGTACTTC. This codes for CSARGERGGAETQYF.

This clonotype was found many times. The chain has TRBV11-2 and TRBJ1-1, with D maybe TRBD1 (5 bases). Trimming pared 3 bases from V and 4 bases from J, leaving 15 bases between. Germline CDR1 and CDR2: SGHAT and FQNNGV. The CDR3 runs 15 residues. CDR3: CASSFRTSGTTEAFF. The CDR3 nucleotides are TGTGCCAGCAGCTTTAGAACATCAGGGACCACTGAAGCTTTCTTT.

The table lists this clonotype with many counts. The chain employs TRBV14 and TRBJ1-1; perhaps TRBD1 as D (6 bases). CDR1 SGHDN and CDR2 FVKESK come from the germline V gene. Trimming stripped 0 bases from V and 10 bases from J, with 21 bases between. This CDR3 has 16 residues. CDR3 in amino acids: CASSQDFPQERGGAFF. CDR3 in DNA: TGTGCCAGCAGCCAAGATTTCCCACAGGAGAGGGGGGGAGCTTTCTTT.

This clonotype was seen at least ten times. CDR3 coding DNA: TGTGCCAGCAGTTTGGGACAGGGGTATGGCTACACCTTC. As protein: CASSLGQGYGYTF. The V gene is TRBV12-3 or TRBV12-4, the J gene TRBJ1-2, with 10 bases matching TRBD1. The V segment lost 3 bases and the J segment 5 bases; nucleotides outside the gene matches: 0. This CDR3 has 13 amino acids.

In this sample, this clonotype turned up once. DNA of the CDR3: TGCAGCGTTGTGTCCCTGGGGGAGACCCAGTACTTC. Translation: CSVVSLGETQYF. The chain links TRBV29-1 to TRBJ2-5; D gene ambiguous. Germline V gene sequence: CDR1 SQVTM, CDR2 ANQGSEA. Trimming stripped 4 bases from V and 5 bases from J, with 11 bases between. The CDR3 contains 12 residues.

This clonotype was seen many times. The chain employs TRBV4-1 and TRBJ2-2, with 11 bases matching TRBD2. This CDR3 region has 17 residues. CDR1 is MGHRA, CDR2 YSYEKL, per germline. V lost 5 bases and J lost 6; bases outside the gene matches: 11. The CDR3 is CASSTLLAGVVAGELFF. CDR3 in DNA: TGCGCCAGCAGCACCCTACTAGCGGGGGTTGTGGCCGGGGAGCTGTTTTTT.

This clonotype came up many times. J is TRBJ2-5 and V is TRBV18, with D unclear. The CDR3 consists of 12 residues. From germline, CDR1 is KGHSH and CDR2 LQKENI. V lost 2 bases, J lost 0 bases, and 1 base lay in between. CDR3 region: CASSPNQETQYF. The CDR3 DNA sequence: TGTGCCAGCTCACCAAACCAAGAGACCCAGTACTTC.